One sample yielded the 28 T cell receptor beta chains listed below, sequenced in a study of beta chain features in type 1 diabetes. cDNA synthesis used the whole RNA isolate, giving expressed TCRB sequences. Sequencing used immunoSEQ multiplex PCR; TCRdb keeps in-frame clones, though not all of them. The table lists approximately 170,000 clones, less than 9.5% of them singletons. Sample: central memory CD4+ T cells from blood. These receptors all stem from a woman under 30 in good health.

The chain recombines TRBV18 with TRBJ2-3, with a weak D call TRBD2 (5 bases). The germline V gene encodes CDR1 KGHSH and CDR2 LQKENI. Trimming took 4 bases from V and 8 from J, leaving 19 bases between them. The CDR3 consists of 15 residues. This CDR3 is CASSQDSARGSTQYF. The CDR3 nucleotides are TGTGCCAGCTCACAGGACTCAGCTCGAGGAAGTACGCAGTATTTT.

This clone has more than one count but fewer than ten. The DNA of the CDR3 is TGCGCCAGCAGCTCCGGACAGGGGGCCGATACGCAGTATTTT. Amino acid sequence: CASSSGQGADTQYF. V gene TRBV5-1 combines with J gene TRBJ2-3, with 11 bases lining up with TRBD1. The CDR3 totals 14 residues. J was trimmed by 6 bases and V by 3 bases; bases with no gene match: 3. CDR1 is SGHRS and CDR2 is YFSETQ in the germline V gene.

The rearrangement uses TRBV6-5 and TRBJ1-2, with 9 bases that match TRBD1. CDR1 is MNHEY and CDR2 is SVGAGI in the germline V gene. This CDR3 region has 16 residues. Germline trimming cut 4 bases from V and 8 bases from J; bases unmatched to any gene: 14. CDR3 in DNA: TGTGCCAGCAGTTTCAAGCCGGGACAGGGTGCCGGCGGCTACACCTTC. Its protein is CASSFKPGQGAGGYTF.

The chain links TRBV7-2 to TRBJ2-5; D is unclear. CDR3 size: 15 residues. Germline-derived CDR1 and CDR2 are SGHTA and FQGNSA. Trimming stripped 5 bases from V and 5 bases from J, with 18 bases between. CDR3 in amino acids: CASSQDGNPEETQYF. DNA of the CDR3: TGTGCCAGCAGCCAAGATGGTAACCCGGAGGAGACCCAGTACTTC.

In this sample, this clone turned up a few times. The chain links TRBV11-3 to TRBJ2-5; 7 nucleotides agree with TRBD1. The CDR3 has 16 amino acids. Germline loops: CDR1 SGHNT, CDR2 YENEEA. With V trimmed by 0 bases and J by 4 bases, 8 bases remained unmatched. The CDR3 reads CASSLDSLRGRETQYF. The DNA for the CDR3 is TGTGCCAGCAGCTTAGACTCCCTGAGGGGGCGAGAGACCCAGTACTTC.

The J gene is TRBJ2-7, the V gene TRBV6-1; TRBD1 matches 9 bases. The germline V gene has CDR1 MNHNS and CDR2 SASEGT. Trimming removed 2 bases from V and 2 bases from J; junction bases left unmatched: 4. The CDR3 totals 15 residues. The CDR3 spells CASSEYRQGAYEQYF. The CDR3 coding sequence is TGTGCCAGCAGTGAATATAGACAGGGGGCCTACGAGCAGTACTTC.

The chain's CDR3 is CASSQDRQGQEKLFF. The DNA of the CDR3 is TGCGCCAGCAGCCAAGACCGCCAGGGCCAAGAAAAACTGTTTTTT. This chain uses TRBV4-3 with TRBJ1-4; D is perhaps TRBD1 (5 bases). This CDR3 contains 15 residues. CDR1 is LGHNA, CDR2 YSLEER, per germline. V was shortened by 0 bases and J by 8 bases, with 13 bases between the two germline ends.

The chain recombines TRBV15 with TRBJ2-1; TRBD2 matches at 9 bases. J lost 3 bases, V lost 10 bases, and 10 bases had no gene match. Per germline, CDR1 LNHNV and CDR2 YYDKDF (reference sequence). There are 15 residues in the CDR3. CDR3 bases: TGTGCCAGGCAAGGCGGGAGGGGATTCTACAATGAGCAGTTCTTC. Its protein is CARQGGRGFYNEQFF.

This clone appeared many times. The chain employs TRBV2 and TRBJ2-4; 9 bases line up with TRBD2. The CDR3 contains 14 residues. Germline CDR1 SNHLY, CDR2 FYNNEI. With 4 bases clipped from V and 8 bases from J, the junction kept 6 bases outside the gene matches. CDR3 coding DNA: TGTGCCAGCAGTGTAGGGACTAGCCGAGACATTCAGTACTTC. Translation gives CASSVGTSRDIQYF.

This chain links TRBV30 with TRBJ2-7; D gene uncertain. The CDR3 loop spans 14 amino acids. The V and J ends lost 0 bases and 0 bases respectively, with 9 bases between them. Germline CDR1 and CDR2: GTSNPN and SVGIG (reference sequence). The CDR3 region is CAWSVDTHSYEQYF. The CDR3 DNA sequence: TGTGCCTGGAGTGTCGACACCCACTCCTACGAGCAGTACTTC.

This clone came up a few times. The V call is TRBV25-1, the J call TRBJ1-6; 7 bases fit TRBD1. Germline values: CDR1 MGHDK, CDR2 SYGVNS. V was pared by 6 bases and J by 6 bases, with 11 bases of the junction left unmatched. There are 16 residues in the CDR3. Here the CDR3 DNA reads TGTGCCAGCAGCCCCGACAGGGCCGGGAGTAATTCACCCCTCCACTTT. Encoded protein: CASSPDRAGSNSPLHF.

This clone came up a few times. The rearrangement joins TRBV11-2 to TRBJ1-5; 8 bases map to TRBD1. V dropped 1 base and J dropped 4; count of bases not matched to a gene: 6. Germline values: CDR1 SGHAT, CDR2 FQNNGV. CDR3 length equals 16 residues. CDR3 DNA sequence: TGTGCCAGCAGCTTAGGGAGTACAGGGGGTAATCAGCCCCAGCATTTT. Its translation is CASSLGSTGGNQPQHF.

This clone was counted a few times. This chain uses TRBV7-9 with TRBJ2-4, with D perhaps TRBD1 (6 bases). Germline values: CDR1 SEHNR, CDR2 FQNEAQ (reference sequence). This CDR3 spans 13 amino acids. Trimming cost V 4 bases and J 14 bases, with 18 bases left between them. CDR3 amino acids: CASSSEIGGAKYF. The CDR3 nucleotides read TGTGCCAGCAGCTCGGAGATAGGGGGAGCGAAGTACTTC.

This clone was seen only a few times. V is TRBV30 and J is TRBJ2-3; D may be TRBD1 (5 bases). Germline lookup yields CDR1 GTSNPN and CDR2 SVGIG (reference sequence). This CDR3 is built from 15 residues. The ends were cut back, 0 bases at V and 3 bases at J, with 13 bases in the middle. The CDR3 coding sequence is TGTGCCTGGAGTGTTGGGGCAGGGATAACAGATACGCAGTATTTT. Its translation is CAWSVGAGITDTQYF. Using reference TRBV30 and TRBJ2-3 for the parts outside the CDR3, the full variable domain is SQTIHQWPATLVQPVGSPLSLECTVEGTSNPNLYWYRQAAGRGLQLLFYSVGIGQISSEVPQNLSASRPQDRQFILSSKKLLLSDSGFYLCAWSVGAGITDTQYFGPGTRLTVL.

The sample holds a few counts of this clone. The chain recombines TRBV6-5 with TRBJ1-1; D is unclear. The V end was cut by 2 bases, the J end by 7 bases, with 17 bases between. The CDR3 is 15 amino acids. From germline, CDR1 is MNHEY and CDR2 SVGAGI. This CDR3 is CASSYIPSGSHEAFF. DNA for the CDR3: TGTGCCAGCAGTTACATACCTAGTGGGAGCCATGAAGCTTTCTTT.

This clone was observed a few times. V and J are TRBV19 and TRBJ2-3, with 7 bases aligning to TRBD2. V lost 7 bases to trimming and J lost 0 bases; unmatched junction nucleotides: 4. Germline CDR1 is LNHDA and CDR2 is SQIVND (reference sequence). This CDR3 has 14 residues. CDR3 sequence (DNA): TGTGCCAGTACCACTAGCGCGAGCACAGATACGCAGTATTTT. Residues: CASTTSASTDTQYF.

There are a few counts of this clone. The CDR3 loop is CASSAGQGHRTEAFF. In DNA form, the CDR3 reads TGCGCCAGCAGCGCGGGACAGGGCCATCGTACTGAAGCTTTCTTT. The chain uses TRBV5-1 and TRBJ1-1; 9 bases agree with TRBD1. Losses at the gene ends were 4 bases for V and 5 bases for J; bases not matched to a gene: 9. Germline V gives CDR1 SGHRS, CDR2 YFSETQ. The CDR3 totals 15 residues.

A few counts support this clone. V and J are TRBV27 and TRBJ1-1, with unresolved D. The CDR3 totals 14 residues. Germline V gene lookup returns CDR1 MNHEY and CDR2 SMNVEV (reference sequence). V was trimmed by 6 bases and J by 1 base, leaving 12 bases between them. CDR3 region: CASRSRETNTEAFF. The CDR3 DNA reads TGTGCCAGCAGGTCGAGGGAGACGAACACTGAAGCTTTCTTT.

This clone was counted between two and nine times. This chain uses TRBV7-2 with TRBJ2-3; D remains ambiguous. The CDR3 is made up of 15 amino acids. CDR1 and CDR2 from the germline V gene are SGHTA and FQGNSA. V lost 1 base, J lost 0 bases, and 8 bases lay in between. DNA of the CDR3: TGTGCCAGCAGCTTAGAGTACCTAAGCACAGATACGCAGTATTTT. Protein product: CASSLEYLSTDTQYF. Full variable domain (rest looked up from reference TRBV7-2 and TRBJ2-3): GAGVSQSPSNKVTEKGKDVELRCDPISGHTALYWYRQSLGQGLEFLIYFQGNSAPDKSGLPSDRFSAERTGGSVSTLTIQRTQQEDSAVYLCASSLEYLSTDTQYFGPGTRLTVL.

This clone was counted between two and nine times. CDR3 protein: CAWMLADTQYF. CDR3 DNA sequence: TGTGCCTGGATGCTAGCAGATACGCAGTATTTT. The chain has TRBV30 and TRBJ2-3; D uncertain. The V gene's germline CDR1 is GTSNPN and CDR2 SVGIG (reference sequence). Trimming removed 4 bases at V and 4 bases at J, with 6 bases between. This CDR3 has 11 residues.

This clone was observed a few times. The chain carries TRBV7-8 and TRBJ2-1; 14 bases align to TRBD2. V lost 4 bases and J lost 3; bases outside the gene matches: 5. Per germline, CDR1 SGHVS and CDR2 FQNEAQ. This CDR3 has 17 amino acids. In DNA form, the CDR3 reads TGTGCCAGCAGCTCTGGGACTAGCGGGAGCCACTACAATGAGCAGTTCTTC. Encoded protein: CASSSGTSGSHYNEQFF.

About this clone: Other DNA sequences from this sample encode an identical CDR3 as well. This chain links TRBV5-4 with TRBJ2-2, with D perhaps matching TRBD1 (5 bases). The CDR3 is 15 amino acids. V was trimmed by 2 bases and J by 2 bases, leaving 10 bases between them. Germline CDR1 is SGHNT and CDR2 is YYREEE (reference sequence). The CDR3 spells CASSFDSLNTGELFF. The CDR3 DNA is TGTGCCAGCAGCTTCGACAGTCTTAACACCGGGGAGCTGTTTTTT.

J is TRBJ2-5 and V is TRBV30, with a tentative D call TRBD2 (6 bases). Trimming took 0 bases from V and 5 from J, leaving 16 bases between them. Germline CDR1 GTSNPN, CDR2 SVGIG (reference sequence). The CDR3 spans 15 residues. The CDR3 reads CAWSVVGGVGETQYF. CDR3 nucleotide sequence: TGTGCCTGGAGTGTAGTAGGCGGGGTAGGGGAGACCCAGTACTTC.

The genes are TRBV7-6 and TRBJ2-1; 7 bases map to TRBD2. The germline CDR1 and CDR2 sequences are SGHVS and FNYEAQ. The V and J ends lost 4 bases and 0 bases, in that order; junction bases with no gene match: 6. This CDR3 is 16 amino acids long. CDR3 DNA sequence: TGTGCCAGCAGCTCCTTAGCGGGTAGCTCCTACAATGAGCAGTTCTTC. Residues: CASSSLAGSSYNEQFF.

This clone was seen a handful of times. This chain links TRBV30 with TRBJ1-1, with 10 bases matching TRBD1. V was pared by 7 bases and J by 1 base, with 3 bases of the junction left unmatched. The CDR3 covers 13 residues. CDR1 is GTSNPN, CDR2 SVGIG, per germline (reference sequence). Written as DNA, the CDR3 is TGTGCCTTGGACAGGGGGACGAACACTGAAGCTTTCTTT. It is translated as CALDRGTNTEAFF. Together with reference TRBV30 and TRBJ1-1, the CDR3 gives the full variable domain: SQTIHQWPATLVQPVGSPLSLECTVEGTSNPNLYWYRQAAGRGLQLLFYSVGIGQISSEVPQNLSASRPQDRQFILSSKKLLLSDSGFYLCALDRGTNTEAFFGQGTRLTVV.

This clone was found a few times. This chain links TRBV5-1 with TRBJ2-5, with TRBD2 matching 8 bases. Germline trimming cut 3 bases from V and 9 bases from J; bases unmatched to any gene: 16. Germline CDR1 and CDR2: SGHRS and YFSETQ. CDR3 length: 16 amino acids. CDR3 sequence: CASSSGRAGALTAQYF. CDR3 coding DNA: TGCGCCAGCAGCTCCGGTAGAGCGGGGGCCTTGACGGCCCAGTACTTC.

This clone was counted between two and nine times. The gene calls are TRBV13 and TRBJ1-6; 8 bases map to TRBD1. Trimming removed 3 bases from V and 7 bases from J; junction bases left unmatched: 5. Germline loops: CDR1 PRHDT, CDR2 FYEKMQ (reference sequence). The length of the CDR3 is 15 residues. This chain's CDR3 is CASSFRTGTNSPLHF. The CDR3 bases are TGTGCCAGCAGCTTTAGGACAGGGACAAATTCACCCCTCCACTTT.

There are a few counts of this clone. V usage is TRBV5-6 and J usage is TRBJ1-5, with a possible D match to TRBD1 (6 bases). The length of the CDR3 is 15 residues. Germline CDR1 is SGHDT and CDR2 is YYEEEE. With 2 bases removed from V and 5 bases from J, the gap between germline ends came to 14 bases. CDR3 in DNA: TGTGCCAGCAGCTTTACAGGGAAACGGGATCAGCCCCAGCATTTT. Translating gives CASSFTGKRDQPQHF.